This T cell receptor (beta chain) was identified during a study of T cell changes during pregnancy in multiple sclerosis. Sample share makes this clone medium-sized. Data came from immunoSEQ multiplex PCR; TCRdb stores just in-frame clones and leaves some out. Here the sample spans 55,000 to 70,000 clones, around 92% being singletons. Trimming took 0 bases from V and 8 from J, leaving 13 bases between them. This CDR3 is built from 14 residues. Germline V gene lookup returns CDR1 MRHNA and CDR2 SNTAGT. This clonotype was sampled from a female donor in good health, enrolled as a control in a pregnancy study. The source material was CD8+ T cells from peripheral blood mononuclear cells, sampled in the third trimester of pregnancy. The genes are TRBV6-4 and TRBJ1-2; unclear D gene. CDR3 loop: CASSDSGRVGGYTF. In DNA, the CDR3 is TGTGCCAGCAGTGACTCCGGGAGGGTAGGAGGCTACACCTTC.